These T cell receptor beta chains were read from a single sample in a study of cytomegalovirus exposure and HLA in healthy donors. Only in-frame clones appear in the TCRdb table, and some are missing; sequencing was by immunoSEQ multiplex PCR. Among 200,000 to 250,000 clones listed, around 86% were seen once. Sequencing used PBMCs. The source of these receptors is a woman aged 18-35 years in good health and CMV-seropositive. CDR3s include the opening cysteine and the closing phenylalanine or tryptophan. D genes are given only for firm matches. Part of the rows lack a size; the others show once, few, many or a class for expanded clones.

clone_size,d_call,cdr3_length,j_call,v_call,cdr3_nt,cdr3_aa
-,TRBD1,14,TRBJ2-7,TRBV15,TGTGCCACCAGCAGGACGGGCAGGGGGTACGAGCAGTACTTC,CATSRTGRGYEQYF
-,TRBD1,12,TRBJ2-1,TRBV2,TGTGCCAGCATAAAGGGGGCTAATGAGCAGTTCTTC,CASIKGANEQFF
-,-,13,TRBJ2-1,TRBV15,TGTGCCACCAGCAGAGATACGGCTAGTGAGCAGTTCTTC,CATSRDTASEQFF
few,-,12,TRBJ1-2,TRBV29-1,TGCAGCGTGGAACAGGGAGGATATGGCTACACCTTC,CSVEQGGYGYTF
once,TRBD1,15,TRBJ1-2,TRBV6-5,TGTGCCAGCAGTTACCTTGGACAGGGTAACTATGGCTACACCTTC,CASSYLGQGNYGYTF
-,TRBD1,15,TRBJ1-5,TRBV9,TGTGCCAGCAGCAGACAGGGGAATAGCAATCAGCCCCAGCATTTT,CASSRQGNSNQPQHF
-,-,13,TRBJ2-7,TRBV29-1,TGCAGCGTTGTTGAGAATAGCGGCTACGAGCAGTACTTC,CSVVENSGYEQYF
few,-,13,TRBJ2-7,TRBV9,TGTGCCAGCAGCGTAGGCGGGGCAGGCGAGCAGTACTTC,CASSVGGAGEQYF
-,-,16,TRBJ1-1,TRBV2,TGTGCCAGCAGTGTATTCCACTCACAGTCGAACACTGAAGCTTTCTTT,CASSVFHSQSNTEAFF
-,TRBD2,15,TRBJ2-1,TRBV9,TGTGCCAGCAGCGTAGTCGGGGGGGGATACAATGAGCAGTTCTTC,CASSVVGGGYNEQFF
-,TRBD2,14,TRBJ2-7,TRBV10-3,TGTGCCATCAGCCCTTCTAGCGGGAGCTACGAGCAGTACTTC,CAISPSSGSYEQYF
-,-,16,TRBJ2-1,TRBV27,TGTGCCAGCAGTTCTCTCCCGGGTCCAGCGGGCAATGAGCAGTTCTTC,CASSSLPGPAGNEQFF
-,TRBD2,14,TRBJ2-7,TRBV27,TGTGCCAGCAGCCTGACTAGCGGGTCCTACGAGCAGTACTTC,CASSLTSGSYEQYF
-,TRBD1,13,TRBJ1-2,TRBV30,TGTGCCTGGAGTACGACAGGGAACTATGGCTACACCTTC,CAWSTTGNYGYTF
-,-,13,TRBJ2-7,TRBV10-3,TGTGCCATCAGTGTTGCTAGCCGCTACGAGCAGTACTTC,CAISVASRYEQYF
-,-,15,TRBJ2-1,TRBV7-9,TGTGCCAGCAGCTTGGGACTGGGAGATAACAATGAGCAGTTCTTC,CASSLGLGDNNEQFF
few,TRBD1,15,TRBJ2-7,TRBV2,TGTGCCAGCAGGGAGGGGGGACAGGACTCCTACGAGCAGTACTTC,CASREGGQDSYEQYF
-,-,17,TRBJ1-2,TRBV5-1,TGCGCCAGCAGCTTGGGGGCCGGGACACAGAGCGTCTATGGCTACACCTTC,CASSLGAGTQSVYGYTF
once,-,13,TRBJ2-7,TRBV6-5,TGTGCCAGCAGTTCCTCGGGGCTATACGAGCAGTACTTC,CASSSSGLYEQYF
-,-,14,TRBJ2-1,TRBV4-1,TGCGCCAGCAGCCCTGCAACCACGGAGACTGAGCAGTTCTTC,CASSPATTETEQFF
-,TRBD1,14,TRBJ1-1,TRBV28,TGTGCCAGCTATTCAGGGGGCGCATACACTGAAGCTTTCTTT,CASYSGGAYTEAFF
-,TRBD1,13,TRBJ1-2,TRBV15,TGTGCCAGCAACCGGGACAGGGTAACTGGCTACACCTTC,CASNRDRVTGYTF
-,-,15,TRBJ1-2,TRBV5-1,TGCGCCAGCAGCTCCACGGGGGGCCCCCTCGTTGGCTACACCTTC,CASSSTGGPLVGYTF
-,-,16,TRBJ2-7,TRBV6-6,TGTGCCAGCAGTTACTCGGGAGAGGTGCCACCCTACGAGCAGTACTTC,CASSYSGEVPPYEQYF
-,-,16,TRBJ2-2,TRBV29-1,TGCAGCGTTCCGGCCCATCTCGGGAGCGGCACCGGGGAGCTGTTTTTT,CSVPAHLGSGTGELFF
-,TRBD2,15,TRBJ2-3,TRBV4-1,TGCGCCAGCAGCCAAGGTCCTGGGAGGGCAGATACGCAGTATTTT,CASSQGPGRADTQYF
once,-,16,TRBJ1-1,TRBV6-6,TGTGCCAGCAGTTCGCGGGGTAGGGGCGGAGCCACTGAAGCTTTCTTT,CASSSRGRGGATEAFF
-,-,14,TRBJ2-7,TRBV18,TGTGCCAGCTCACCAATACCGGGCTCGGGGGAGCAGTACTTC,CASSPIPGSGEQYF
-,-,16,TRBJ2-2,TRBV11-3,TGTGCCAGCAGCTTAGAGGGCGGGCTATACACCGGGGAGCTGTTTTTT,CASSLEGGLYTGELFF
-,-,15,TRBJ1-3,TRBV7-8,TGTGCCAGCAGCTTAGTCTTGGAGGGGTCCAACACCATATATTTT,CASSLVLEGSNTIYF
few,-,13,TRBJ1-2,TRBV16,TGTGCCAGCAGCCAATCGCGGAGCTATGGCTACACCTTC,CASSQSRSYGYTF
few,-,14,TRBJ1-3,TRBV7-2,TGTGCCAGCAGCTTGTCAGGGGCTGGAAACACCATATATTTT,CASSLSGAGNTIYF
-,TRBD2,16,TRBJ2-1,TRBV5-1,TGCGCCAGCAGCTTGATGACGGGAGGGCTGAACAATGAGCAGTTCTTC,CASSLMTGGLNNEQFF